The 13 T cell receptor beta chains reported below all come from one sample, sequenced in a study of T-cell memory formation after mild COVID-19. TCRdb redid the calling of the 5' RACE reads with MiXCR, one entry per CDR3 protein. The table lists under 300,000 distinct CDR3 sequences, around 15% of them singletons, with about a fifth in the top ten. Sample: PBMCs or a T cell subset sorted from them (not recorded which). The origin of the receptors is a man between 18 and 29 years old who had mild COVID-19 (a few samples of this study predate the infection). Cell type and time point are not known.

This clonotype was seen more than once but under ten times. V gene TRBV4-3 combines with J gene TRBJ2-5; 7 bases are a match to TRBD2. CDR1 is LGHNA and CDR2 is YSLEER in the germline V gene. The V and J ends lost 0 bases and 4 bases, in that order; junction bases with no gene match: 2. The CDR3 has 14 residues. CDR3 region: CASSQDSSGETQYF. DNA of the CDR3: TGCGCCAGCAGCCAAGATTCTAGCGGAGAGACCCAGTACTTC.

The rearrangement uses TRBV7-9 and TRBJ1-2, with no clear D. Germline V gene sequence: CDR1 SEHNR, CDR2 FQNEAQ (reference sequence). The CDR3 has 13 amino acids. V gave up 2 bases and J gave up 8 bases, with 12 bases separating them. For the CDR3, the DNA is TGTGCCAGCAGCTTATTTAGGGTTGCCGGCTACACCTTC. Residues: CASSLFRVAGYTF.

The chain is built from TRBV6-5 and TRBJ2-7; D is ambiguous. With 3 bases removed from V and 3 bases from J, the gap between germline ends came to 9 bases. Germline V CDR1 and CDR2: MNHEY, SVGAGI. The CDR3 length is 13 residues. CDR3 DNA sequence: TGTGCCAGCAGTTATAAGGGCGGCTACGAGCAGTACGTC. Protein: CASSYKGGYEQYV.

This clonotype has only a few counts. The chain recombines TRBV10-3 with TRBJ2-3; 12 nucleotides agree with TRBD2. V lost 8 bases to trimming and J lost 4 bases; unmatched junction nucleotides: 13. This CDR3 contains 17 residues. CDR1 and CDR2 from the germline V gene are ENHRY and SYGVKD. Here the CDR3 DNA reads TGTGCCATCGCCCGGACTAGCGGGGACATAAAATCAGATACGCAGTATTTT. Translation: CAIARTSGDIKSDTQYF.

The rearrangement links TRBV2 to TRBJ2-2; TRBD1 aligns across 8 bases. This CDR3 region has 14 residues. With 7 bases clipped from V and 3 bases from J, the junction kept 4 bases outside the gene matches. Germline-derived CDR1 and CDR2 are SNHLY and FYNNEI. Written as DNA, the CDR3 is TGTGCCAGCAATCCAGGGGGCTACACCGGGGAGCTGTTTTTT. This sequence encodes CASNPGGYTGELFF.

This clonotype was counted a few times. The chain uses TRBV30 and TRBJ2-7; the match to TRBD1 covers 9 bases. V dropped 5 bases and J dropped 5; count of bases not matched to a gene: 10. Germline V lookup: CDR1 GTSNPN, CDR2 SVGIG (reference sequence). CDR3 length: 14 residues. CDR3 sequence: CAWDTGTGRNEQYF. The DNA of the CDR3 is TGTGCCTGGGACACCGGGACAGGGCGAAACGAGCAGTACTTC.

This clonotype was detected a few times. The chain combines TRBV4-1 with TRBJ2-7, with TRBD2 identical over 7 bases. This CDR3 region has 18 residues. Per the germline V gene, CDR1 is MGHRA and CDR2 is YSYEKL. J was trimmed by 2 bases and V by 0 bases; bases with no gene match: 13. The CDR3 spells CASSQDRYPGGPAYEQYF. For the CDR3, the DNA is TGCGCCAGCAGCCAAGATCGGTACCCGGGAGGACCCGCCTACGAGCAGTACTTC.

The DNA for the CDR3 is TGCGCCAGCAGCCAAGATATTAGGCGGGCTGAAGCTTTCTTT. This encodes CASSQDIRRAEAFF. The J gene is TRBJ1-1, the V gene TRBV4-3; D unresolved. The CDR3 covers 14 residues. The germline V and J ends were trimmed by 0 bases and 6 bases, with 11 bases remaining between them. CDR1 is LGHNA and CDR2 is YSLEER in the germline V gene.

In its sample, this clonotype was seen a few times. The chain couples TRBV6-5 to TRBJ2-7; TRBD1 matches 12 bases. J gave up 3 bases and V 5 bases, and 2 bases lay outside the gene matches. CDR3 length equals 14 residues. Germline CDR1 reads MNHEY; CDR2 reads SVGAGI. The CDR3 region has the DNA TGTGCCAGCAGTAGGGACAGGGGGCTCTACGAGCAGTACTTC. Translation: CASSRDRGLYEQYF.

This clonotype was detected a few times. The chain employs TRBV10-3 and TRBJ2-4, with TRBD1 as a possible D gene (5 bases). The CDR3 sequence is 15 residues long. The V gene's germline CDR1 is ENHRY and CDR2 SYGVKD. The V and J ends lost 3 bases and 1 base respectively, with 10 bases between them. The CDR3 sequence: CAISDREEAKNIQYF. The CDR3 region has the DNA TGTGCCATCAGTGACAGGGAAGAGGCCAAAAACATTCAGTACTTC.

This clonotype was picked up many times. This chain links TRBV3-1 with TRBJ2-2; 7 nucleotides agree with TRBD2. CDR3 length: 14 amino acids. J was trimmed by 1 base and V by 7 bases; bases with no gene match: 3. Germline V gives CDR1 LGHDT, CDR2 YNNKEL (reference sequence). CDR3 region: CASMQRGNTGELFF. The CDR3 DNA sequence: TGTGCCAGCATGCAGCGGGGGAACACCGGGGAGCTGTTTTTT.

This clonotype has just a few counts. V and J are TRBV20-1 and TRBJ1-1; possibly TRBD1 for D (5 bases). This CDR3 spans 12 amino acids. Germline values: CDR1 DFQATT, CDR2 SNEGSKA (reference sequence). The CDR3 sequence: CRARGRVPEAFF. Here the CDR3 DNA reads TGCAGGGCCCGGGGCAGGGTCCCTGAAGCTTTCTTT.

This clonotype has a count of ten or more. The chain joins TRBV5-6 to TRBJ2-2; tentatively, D is TRBD2 (6 bases). The CDR3 totals 13 residues. Trimming left V 3 bases short and J 6 bases short, with 9 bases between. Germline CDR1 and CDR2: SGHDT and YYEEEE. CDR3 sequence (DNA): TGTGCCAGCAGCTCCTGGGGGGCCGGGGAGCTGTTTTTT. It is translated as CASSSWGAGELFF. Variable domain in full (rest from reference TRBV5-6 and TRBJ2-2): DAGVTQSPTHLIKTRGQQVTLRCSPKSGHDTVSWYQQALGQGPQFIFQYYEEEERQRGNFPDRFSGHQFPNYSSELNVNALLLGDSALYLCASSSWGAGELFFGEGSRLTVL.